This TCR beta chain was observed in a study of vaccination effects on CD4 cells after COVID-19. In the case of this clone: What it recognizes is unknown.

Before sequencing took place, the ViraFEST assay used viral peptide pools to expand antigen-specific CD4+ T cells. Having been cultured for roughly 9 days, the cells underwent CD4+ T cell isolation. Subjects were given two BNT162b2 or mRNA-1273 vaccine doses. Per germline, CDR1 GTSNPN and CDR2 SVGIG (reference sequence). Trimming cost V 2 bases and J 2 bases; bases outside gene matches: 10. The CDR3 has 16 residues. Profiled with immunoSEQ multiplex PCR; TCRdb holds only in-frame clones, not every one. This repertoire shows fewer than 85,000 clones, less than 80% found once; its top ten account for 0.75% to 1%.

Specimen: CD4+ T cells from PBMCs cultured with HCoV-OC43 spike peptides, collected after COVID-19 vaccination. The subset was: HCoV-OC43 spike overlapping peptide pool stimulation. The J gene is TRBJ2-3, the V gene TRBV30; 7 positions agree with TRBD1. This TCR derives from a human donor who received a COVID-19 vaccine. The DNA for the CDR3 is TGTGCCTGGAGTAGGGGACAGAAGAAGATCACAGATACGCAGTATTTT. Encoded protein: CAWSRGQKKITDTQYF.